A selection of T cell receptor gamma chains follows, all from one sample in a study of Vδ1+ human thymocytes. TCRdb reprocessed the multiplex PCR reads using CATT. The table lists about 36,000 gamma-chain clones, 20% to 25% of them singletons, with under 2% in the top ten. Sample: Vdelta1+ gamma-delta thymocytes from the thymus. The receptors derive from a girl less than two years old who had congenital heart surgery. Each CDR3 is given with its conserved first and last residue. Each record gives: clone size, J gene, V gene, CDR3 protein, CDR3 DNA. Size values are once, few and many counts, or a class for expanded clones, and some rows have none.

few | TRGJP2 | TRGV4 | CATWDGGSDWIKTF | TGTGCCACCTGGGATGGGGGGAGTGATTGGATCAAGACGTTT
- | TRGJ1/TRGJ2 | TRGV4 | CATWDGTPCYKKLF | TGTGCCACCTGGGATGGTACCCCATGTTATAAGAAACTCTTT
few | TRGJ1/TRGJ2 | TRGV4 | CATWDFSYKKLF | TGTGCCACCTGGGATTTCAGTTATAAGAAACTCTTT
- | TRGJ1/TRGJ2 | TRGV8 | CATWDGLKKKLF | TGTGCCACCTGGGATGGACTGAAGAAGAAACTCTTT
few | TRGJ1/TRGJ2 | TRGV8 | CATWDTNYYKKLF | TGTGCCACCTGGGATACCAATTATTATAAGAAACTCTTT
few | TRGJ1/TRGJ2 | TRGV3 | CATWDASSFKKLF | TGTGCCACCTGGGACGCGTCATCATTTAAGAAACTCTTT
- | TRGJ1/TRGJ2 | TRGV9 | CALWEVTVKKLF | TGTGCCTTGTGGGAGGTGACAGTTAAGAAACTCTTT
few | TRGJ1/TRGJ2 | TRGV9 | CALWERKKLF | TGTGCCTTGTGGGAGCGCAAGAAACTCTTT
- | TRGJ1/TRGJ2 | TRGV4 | CATWDGVRAKLF | TGTGCCACCTGGGATGGAGTTCGGGCGAAACTCTTT
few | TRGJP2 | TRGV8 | CATWSGDWIKTF | TGTGCCACCTGGTCCGGAGATTGGATCAAGACGTTT
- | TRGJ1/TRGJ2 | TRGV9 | CALWEGYKKLF | TGTGCCTTGTGGGAAGGATATAAGAAACTCTTT
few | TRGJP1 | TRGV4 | CATWDVNTTGWFKIF | TGTGCCACCTGGGATGTGAATACCACTGGTTGGTTCAAGATATTT
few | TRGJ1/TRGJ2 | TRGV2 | CATWDGLDPFYYKKLF | TGTGCCACCTGGGACGGGCTTGACCCATTTTATTATAAGAAACTCTTT
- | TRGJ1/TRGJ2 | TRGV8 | CATWDSNYKKLF | TGTGCCACCTGGGATAGCAATTATAAGAAACTCTTT
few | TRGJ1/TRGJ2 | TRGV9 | CALREKPKKLF | TGTGCCTTGCGGGAGAAACCCAAGAAACTCTTT
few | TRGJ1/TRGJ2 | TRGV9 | CALWEVQVAKKLF | TGTGCCTTGTGGGAGGTGCAGGTCGCTAAGAAACTCTTT
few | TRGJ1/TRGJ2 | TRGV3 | CATCQPDKKLF | TGTGCCACCTGCCAACCTGATAAGAAACTCTTT
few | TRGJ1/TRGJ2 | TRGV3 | CATWDSHPCFKKLF | TGTGCCACCTGGGACAGTCACCCTTGTTTTAAGAAACTCTTT
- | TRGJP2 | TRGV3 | CATWDRTPRTGRGSDWIKTF | TGTGCCACCTGGGACAGGACTCCAAGGACGGGTCGCGGTAGTGATTGGATCAAGACGTTT
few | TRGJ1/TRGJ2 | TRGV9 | CALWIRDYYKKLF | TGTGCCTTGTGGATTCGGGATTATTATAAGAAACTCTTT
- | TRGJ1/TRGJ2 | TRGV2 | CATWDRYTLLF | TGTGCCACCTGGGACCGATATACGTTACTCTTT
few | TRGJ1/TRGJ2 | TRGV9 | CALWEVRNKKLF | TGTGCCTTGTGGGAGGTTCGGAATAAGAAACTCTTT
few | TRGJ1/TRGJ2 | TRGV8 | CATWDPPLYYYKKLF | TGTGCCACCTGGGATCCCCCACTATATTATTATAAGAAACTCTTT
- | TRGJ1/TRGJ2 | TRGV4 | CATWDGPSLNYKKLF | TGTGCCACCTGGGATGGGCCCAGTCTCAATTATAAGAAACTCTTT
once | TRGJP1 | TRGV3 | CATWEVYKTTGWFKLF | TGTGCCACCTGGGAAGTCTATAAGACCACTGGTTGGTTCAAGCTATTT
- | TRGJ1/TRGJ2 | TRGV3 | CATWDRTVGKLF | TGTGCCACCTGGGACAGAACAGTAGGGAAACTCTTT
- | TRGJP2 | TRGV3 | CATWDRRQFNSDWIKTF | TGTGCCACCTGGGACAGGCGCCAGTTTAATAGTGATTGGATCAAGACGTTT
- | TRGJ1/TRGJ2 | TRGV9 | CALWELNWCYKKLF | TGTGCCTTGTGGGAGCTTAACTGGTGTTATAAGAAACTCTTT
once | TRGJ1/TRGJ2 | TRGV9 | CALWEDSQLNKKLF | TGTGCCTTGTGGGAAGATTCCCAATTAAATAAGAAACTCTTT
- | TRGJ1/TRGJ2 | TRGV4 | CATWRILGSYKKLF | TGTGCCACCTGGAGGATTCTAGGGAGTTATAAGAAACTCTTT
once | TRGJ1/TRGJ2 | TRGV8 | CATWDIGPYYKKLF | TGTGCCACCTGGGATATCGGCCCTTATTATAAGAAACTCTTT
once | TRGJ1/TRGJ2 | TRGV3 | CATWDILWSYKKLF | TGTGCCACCTGGGACATCCTTTGGTCGTATAAGAAACTCTTT
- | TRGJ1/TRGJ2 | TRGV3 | CATWDRLPWYKKLF | TGTGCCACCTGGGACAGACTACCCTGGTATAAGAAACTCTTT